These 29 T cell receptor beta chains were sequenced from one sample in a study of neurological immune-mediated disorders. TCRdb called the 5' RACE reads again in MiXCR, with one record for every CDR3 protein. The sample contains under 85,000 distinct CDR3 sequences, more than 4.5% of which appear only once. Sequenced input: PBMCs. The receptor set was obtained from a human donor with multiple sclerosis. The donor label of this sample is uncertain.

The chain uses TRBV19 and TRBJ1-5, with D possibly matching TRBD1 (5 bases). CDR1 is LNHDA and CDR2 is SQIVND in the germline V gene (reference sequence). The length of the CDR3 is 15 residues. V was cut by 7 bases and J by 4 bases, with 17 bases left in between. CDR3 amino acids: CASTPDGGGNQPQHF. In nucleotides, the CDR3 is TGTGCCAGTACCCCCGACGGGGGAGGGAATCAGCCCCAGCATTTT.

This clonotype has a count of ten or more. The chain has TRBV10-2 and TRBJ1-5; no definite D call. Per the germline V gene, CDR1 is WSHSY and CDR2 is SAAADI. V was clipped by 8 bases and J by 1 base, with 6 bases between them. CDR3 length: 12 residues. CDR3: CASGRSNQPQHF. CDR3 sequence (DNA): TGCGCCAGCGGACGGAGCAATCAGCCCCAGCATTTT.

This CDR3 reads CASSSSDRIMNTEAFF. The CDR3 nucleotides are TGTGCCAGCAGCTCCAGTGACAGAATCATGAACACTGAAGCTTTCTTT. V is TRBV5-5 and J is TRBJ1-1; tentative D call: TRBD1 (5 bases). The CDR3 has 16 residues. The germline V and J ends were trimmed by 3 bases and 0 bases, with 15 bases remaining between them. Germline V lookup: CDR1 SGHKS, CDR2 YYEKEE (reference sequence).

This clonotype was found many times. This chain links TRBV27 with TRBJ2-1; TRBD2 aligns across 8 bases. The CDR3 sequence is 16 residues long. Germline-derived CDR1 and CDR2 are MNHEY and SMNVEV (reference sequence). V shed 5 bases and J 6 bases; nucleotides not matched to a gene: 12. The DNA of the CDR3 is TGTGCCAGCAGTCCAAGGACTAGCTTTCTCGCCAATGAGCAGTTCTTC. It encodes CASSPRTSFLANEQFF.

In this sample, this clonotype turned up many times. The V gene is TRBV29-1, the J gene TRBJ2-2; 13 bases align to TRBD2. Germline loops: CDR1 SQVTM, CDR2 ANQGSEA. The CDR3 totals 14 residues. The V segment lost 7 bases and the J segment 8 bases; nucleotides outside the gene matches: 7. This CDR3 reads CSARTSGGSGELFF. The CDR3 DNA reads TGCAGCGCTCGGACTAGCGGGGGATCTGGGGAGCTGTTTTTT.

The genes are TRBV7-6 and TRBJ2-3, with D possibly matching TRBD1 (5 bases). This CDR3 is 16 amino acids long. Germline lookup yields CDR1 SGHVS and CDR2 FNYEAQ. V shed 5 bases and J shed 0 bases, with 15 bases lying between them. CDR3 sequence (DNA): TGTGCCAGCAGCCCGAATCAAGGGGCAAGCACAGATACGCAGTATTTT. Its translation is CASSPNQGASTDTQYF.

This clonotype was found many times. J is TRBJ2-7 and V is TRBV3-1; D possibly matches TRBD1 or TRBD2 (5 bases each). CDR1 LGHDT and CDR2 YNNKEL come from the germline V gene (reference sequence). The CDR3 covers 13 residues. V was trimmed by 3 bases and J by 5 bases, leaving 11 bases between them. The chain's CDR3 is CASSQTGDHEQYF. The CDR3 region has the DNA TGTGCCAGCAGCCAGACTGGGGACCACGAGCAGTACTTC.

This clonotype appeared many times. This chain connects TRBV5-1 to TRBJ2-7; D gene uncertain. V shed 0 bases and J shed 6 bases, with 4 bases lying between them. Germline-derived CDR1 and CDR2 are SGHRS and YFSETQ. This CDR3 contains 11 residues. This CDR3 reads CASSLAGEQYF. For the CDR3, the DNA is TGCGCCAGCAGCTTGGCAGGCGAGCAGTACTTC.

There are many counts of this clonotype. The DNA for the CDR3 is TGCAGTGCTAGACCCATACTTCTATCGGGGAACAATGAGCAGTTCTTC. Translated, it gives CSARPILLSGNNEQFF. The chain carries TRBV20-1 and TRBJ2-1; D may be TRBD2 (5 bases). The CDR3 has 16 residues. CDR1 DFQATT and CDR2 SNEGSKA come from the germline V gene (reference sequence). V dropped 2 bases and J dropped 5 bases, with 19 bases sitting between them.

There are many counts of this clonotype. The chain employs TRBV11-2 and TRBJ1-5; weak D call: TRBD1 (6 bases). Per the germline V gene, CDR1 is SGHAT and CDR2 is FQNNGV. The CDR3 covers 14 residues. V was shortened by 4 bases and J by 3 bases, with 10 bases between the two germline ends. CDR3 DNA: TGTGCCAGCAGCTACGACAGGAACAATCAGCCCCAGCATTTT. Translated, it gives CASSYDRNNQPQHF.

This clonotype was seen a handful of times. V and J are TRBV7-8 and TRBJ1-1; D is uncertain. Trimming removed 0 bases at V and 11 bases at J, with 16 bases between. CDR1 is SGHVS and CDR2 is FQNEAQ in the germline V gene. This CDR3 region has 14 residues. CDR3 nucleotide sequence: TGTGCCAGCAGCTTAGCGCTCGGGAGGGCGGAGGCTTTCTTT. Amino acid sequence: CASSLALGRAEAFF.

This clonotype appeared many times. This chain uses TRBV5-5 with TRBJ1-1; 7 bases fit TRBD1. This CDR3 is built from 15 residues. Germline loops: CDR1 SGHKS, CDR2 YYEKEE (reference sequence). V lost 3 bases, J lost 4 bases, and 9 bases stayed unmatched. Written as DNA, the CDR3 is TGTGCCAGCAGCTGGGACAGTTTAAAGGGCACTGAAGCTTTCTTT. This sequence encodes CASSWDSLKGTEAFF. The whole variable domain, remainder taken from reference TRBV5-5 and TRBJ1-1, is DAGVTQSPTHLIKTRGQQVTLRCSPISGHKSVSWYQQVLGQGPQFIFQYYEKEERGRGNFPDRFSARQFPNYSSELNVNALLLGDSALYLCASSWDSLKGTEAFFGQGTRLTVV.

Ten or more counts support this clonotype. V usage is TRBV2 and J usage is TRBJ1-2; D is unclear. The CDR3 loop spans 13 amino acids. CDR1 and CDR2 (germline): SNHLY, FYNNEI. The V end lost 1 base, the J end lost 4 bases, and 7 bases lay between the germline ends. Here the CDR3 reads CASSEGAFYGYTF. The CDR3 DNA reads TGTGCCAGCAGTGAAGGAGCGTTCTATGGCTACACCTTC.

This clonotype was detected ten times or more. The chain combines TRBV7-3 with TRBJ1-1, with 8 bases lining up with TRBD1. Germline V gene sequence: CDR1 SGHTA, CDR2 FQGTGA. The CDR3 length is 15 residues. V was pared by 5 bases and J by 1 base, with 6 bases of the junction left unmatched. The CDR3 coding sequence is TGTGCCAGCAGCCTATATGGGACAGGGAACACTGAAGCTTTCTTT. Protein product: CASSLYGTGNTEAFF.

There are many counts of this clonotype. This chain links TRBV9 with TRBJ2-1; D is possibly TRBD2 (7 bases). Trimming took off 4 bases at V and 4 bases at J, with 15 bases between the two ends. The CDR3 has 15 amino acids. Per germline, CDR1 SGDLS and CDR2 YYNGEE. DNA of the CDR3: TGTGCCAGCAGCCGGGGGGCAGAAAATTACAATGAGCAGTTCTTC. It codes for CASSRGAENYNEQFF. Full variable domain (remainder filled in from reference TRBV9 and TRBJ2-1): DSGVTQTPKHLITATGQRVTLRCSPRSGDLSVYWYQQSLDQGLQFLIQYYNGEERAKGNILERFSAQQFPDLHSELNLSSLELGDSALYFCASSRGAENYNEQFFGPGTRLTVL.

At least ten counts were recorded for this clonotype. The chain recombines TRBV20-1 with TRBJ1-1; no firm D call. Trimming took 2 bases from V and 1 from J, leaving 8 bases between them. The CDR3 totals 13 residues. Germline V lookup: CDR1 DFQATT, CDR2 SNEGSKA (reference sequence). In DNA, the CDR3 is TGCAGTGCTAGAAACCCTACGAACACTGAAGCTTTCTTT. This sequence encodes CSARNPTNTEAFF.

The CDR3 protein is CASSLIKGGRYNEQFF. The CDR3 region has the DNA TGCGCCAGCAGCTTAATAAAGGGGGGGCGGTACAATGAGCAGTTCTTC. This chain uses TRBV5-1 with TRBJ2-1, with D tentatively TRBD2 (7 bases). The V gene's germline CDR1 is SGHRS and CDR2 YFSETQ. The CDR3 consists of 16 residues. Trimming removed 2 bases from V and 4 bases from J, with 16 bases in between.

This clonotype occurred many times. V and J are TRBV7-9 and TRBJ1-6; D is perhaps TRBD1 (6 bases). The V end was cut by 7 bases, the J end by 6 bases, with 13 bases between. This CDR3 spans 14 amino acids. Germline-derived CDR1 and CDR2 are SEHNR and FQNEAQ (reference sequence). This CDR3 reads CASKGGLPNSPLHF. DNA of the CDR3: TGTGCCAGCAAGGGGGGACTTCCTAATTCACCCCTCCACTTT.

This clonotype appeared many times. The rearrangement joins TRBV5-6 to TRBJ2-5; 13 nucleotides match TRBD2. The germline gives CDR1 SGHDT, CDR2 YYEEEE. The CDR3 is made up of 15 amino acids. V trimming: 4 bases; J trimming: 2 bases; junction bases outside the gene matches: 2. The CDR3 nucleotides read TGTGCCAGCAGCCCGGGACTAGCGGGGCAAGAGACCCAGTACTTC. It specifies CASSPGLAGQETQYF.

This clonotype was seen once. This may be a read error, as it is one base from a much larger clone. The rearrangement joins TRBV21-1 to TRBJ2-5; TRBD2 was called by the table and not checked on the DNA. TRBV21-1 is a pseudogene locus. The CDR3 loop spans 14 amino acids. CDR3 sequence (DNA): TGTGCCGGAACAGCGCTAGCGGGGGTGAAGACCCAGTACTTC. This sequence encodes CAGTALAGVKTQYF.

This clonotype has at least ten counts. The rearrangement joins TRBV7-8 to TRBJ1-2; a possible D gene is TRBD1 (6 bases). The CDR3 is 16 amino acids. V was shortened by 1 base and J by 2 bases, with 14 bases between the two germline ends. The V gene's germline CDR1 is SGHVS and CDR2 FQNEAQ. Here the CDR3 reads CASSLGRWGPNYGYTF. The DNA of the CDR3 is TGTGCCAGCAGCTTAGGGAGATGGGGGCCAAACTATGGCTACACCTTC.

This clonotype showed up many times. J is TRBJ2-7 and V is TRBV5-4; 10 bases line up with TRBD1. This CDR3 comprises 15 residues. Germline CDR1 reads SGHNT; CDR2 reads YYREEE (reference sequence). The J segment lost 3 bases and the V segment lost 1 base, leaving 4 bases of the junction unmatched. CDR3 bases: TGTGCCAGCAGCTTGCCGGGGACAGGGGACTACGAGCAGTACTTC. Its protein product is CASSLPGTGDYEQYF.

This clonotype was found many times. The chain recombines TRBV5-1 with TRBJ2-5; D may match TRBD1 or TRBD2 (5 bases each). The CDR3 is 13 residues long. Germline assignment: CDR1 SGHRS and CDR2 YFSETQ. With 0 bases removed from V and 11 bases from J, the gap between germline ends came to 14 bases. CDR3 loop: CASSLAEGLLQYF. The CDR3 bases are TGCGCCAGCAGCTTGGCCGAGGGGTTATTACAGTACTTC.

The table lists this clonotype with a few counts. J is TRBJ2-7 and V is TRBV6-2 or TRBV6-3; D might be TRBD1 or TRBD2, each matching 5 bases. V was trimmed by 0 bases and J by 3 bases, leaving 15 bases between them. Germline CDR1 MNHEY, CDR2 SVGEGT. This CDR3 is built from 16 residues. Written as DNA, the CDR3 is TGTGCCAGCAGTTACTCCATCGGGGCAAGAAACTACGAGCAGTACTTC. Its protein is CASSYSIGARNYEQYF.

In this sample, this clonotype turned up many times. The genes are TRBV20-1 and TRBJ2-1; no firm D call. The CDR3 runs 12 residues. Germline values: CDR1 DFQATT, CDR2 SNEGSKA (reference sequence). V lost 1 base to trimming and J lost 12 bases, with 13 bases between them. The CDR3 DNA reads as TGCAGTGCTAGAGGCCTATCTTGGTGGCAGTTCTTC. The encoded protein is CSARGLSWWQFF.

Ten or more counts support this clonotype. V is TRBV9 and J is TRBJ2-4, with D unclear. V was shortened by 2 bases and J by 4 bases, with 19 bases between the two germline ends. CDR3 size: 17 residues. The germline gives CDR1 SGDLS, CDR2 YYNGEE. The CDR3 DNA sequence: TGTGCCAGCAGCGTTTTCGAGTTCTTCGAGCCAAAAAACATTCAGTACTTC. Amino acid sequence: CASSVFEFFEPKNIQYF. Complete variable domain (other parts from reference TRBV9 and TRBJ2-4): DSGVTQTPKHLITATGQRVTLRCSPRSGDLSVYWYQQSLDQGLQFLIQYYNGEERAKGNILERFSAQQFPDLHSELNLSSLELGDSALYFCASSVFEFFEPKNIQYFGAGTRLSVL.

This clonotype was observed at least ten times. The chain combines TRBV24-1 with TRBJ1-2; TRBD1 agrees at 8 bases. The V segment lost 4 bases and the J segment 6 bases; nucleotides outside the gene matches: 6. Germline CDR1 is KGHDR and CDR2 is SFDVKD. CDR3 length: 14 amino acids. The CDR3 DNA reads as TGTGCCACCAGTGACCCCGACAGGGGAAATGGCTACACCTTC. Encoded protein: CATSDPDRGNGYTF.

This clonotype was observed at least ten times. The chain recombines TRBV3-1 with TRBJ1-3; D is perhaps TRBD1 (6 bases). The CDR3 spans 16 residues. CDR1 is LGHDT and CDR2 is YNNKEL in the germline V gene (reference sequence). The V end was cut by 0 bases, the J end by 2 bases, with 11 bases between. CDR3 in amino acids: CASSQDRGETGNTIYF. DNA of the CDR3: TGTGCCAGCAGCCAAGACAGGGGAGAAACTGGAAACACCATATATTTT.

In this sample, this clonotype turned up many times. V is TRBV5-1 and J is TRBJ2-7; D is possibly TRBD1 (6 bases). Germline V gene data show CDR1 as SGHRS and CDR2 as YFSETQ. The CDR3 has 12 residues. Trimming removed 0 bases from V and 7 bases from J, with 8 bases in between. The CDR3 bases are TGCGCCAGCAGCTTGGACAGGGAGGAGCAGTACTTC. It yields the protein CASSLDREEQYF.